The present TCR beta chain was sequenced within a study of beta chain features in type 1 diabetes. About the study: There was similarity between patients and healthy donors in age, gender and cell yields. Findings of the study overall: PCR might preferentially amplify shorter templates, equally in patients and controls.

The collection from each donor was one heparinised blood draw averaging about 110 mL. Details on this clone: The antigen is undetermined.

Of the isolated RNA, all was reverse transcribed, and so the sequenced material was expressed TCRB transcripts. Repertoires were generated with immunoSEQ multiplex PCR, while TCRdb's copy carries only in-frame clones and drops some. Here the sample spans about 470,000 clones, around 30% being singletons. Germline V gene sequence: CDR1 SGHVS, CDR2 FQNEAQ. Trimming took 6 bases from V and 6 from J; bases not matched to a gene: 8. The CDR3 spans 14 residues. The sample taken for sequencing was naive CD4+ T cells from blood. The chain has TRBV7-8 and TRBJ1-1, with 9 bases lining up with TRBD1. The source of this sequence is a man aged 18 to 35 in good health. CDR3 loop: CASSEDRGRAEAFF. The CDR3 DNA sequence: TGTGCCAGCAGTGAAGACAGGGGGAGGGCTGAAGCTTTCTTT.